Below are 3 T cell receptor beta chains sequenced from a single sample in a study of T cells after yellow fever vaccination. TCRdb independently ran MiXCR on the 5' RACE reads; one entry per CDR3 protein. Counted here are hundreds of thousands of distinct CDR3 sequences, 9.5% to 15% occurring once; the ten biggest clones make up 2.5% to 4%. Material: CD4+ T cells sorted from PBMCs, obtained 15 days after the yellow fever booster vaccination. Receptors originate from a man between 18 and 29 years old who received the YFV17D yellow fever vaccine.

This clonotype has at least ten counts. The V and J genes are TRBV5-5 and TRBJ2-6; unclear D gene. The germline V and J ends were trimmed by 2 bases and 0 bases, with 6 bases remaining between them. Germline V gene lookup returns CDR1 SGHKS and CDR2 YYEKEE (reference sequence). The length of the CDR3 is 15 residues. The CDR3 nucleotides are TGTGCCAGCAGCTTACGCGCCTCTGGGGCCAACGTCCTGACTTTC. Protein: CASSLRASGANVLTF.

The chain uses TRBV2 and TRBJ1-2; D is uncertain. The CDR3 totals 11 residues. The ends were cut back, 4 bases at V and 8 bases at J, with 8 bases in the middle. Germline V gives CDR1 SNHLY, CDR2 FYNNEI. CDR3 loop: CASSGPQGYTF. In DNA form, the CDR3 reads TGTGCCAGCAGTGGGCCGCAGGGCTACACCTTC.

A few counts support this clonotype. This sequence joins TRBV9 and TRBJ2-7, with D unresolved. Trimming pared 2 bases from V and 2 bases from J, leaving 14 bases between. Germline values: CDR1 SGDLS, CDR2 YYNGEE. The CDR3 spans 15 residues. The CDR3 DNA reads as TGTGCCAGCAGCGTCTCAACCGACTCGACCTACGAGCAGTACTTC. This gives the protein CASSVSTDSTYEQYF. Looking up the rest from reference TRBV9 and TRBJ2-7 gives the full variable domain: DSGVTQTPKHLITATGQRVTLRCSPRSGDLSVYWYQQSLDQGLQFLIQYYNGEERAKGNILERFSAQQFPDLHSELNLSSLELGDSALYFCASSVSTDSTYEQYFGPGTRLTVT.